The next 6 T cell receptor beta chains were all read from a single sample in a study of OX40 agonist ivuxolimab in advanced cancers. Clones were read by immunoSEQ multiplex PCR, and TCRdb kept only the in-frame ones, dropping some. Of fewer than 70,000 clones listed, about 85% are singletons. The starting material was CD4+ or CD8+ T cells sorted from blood, obtained in a trial of the OX40 agonist ivuxolimab. Every receptor here comes from an adult with an advanced solid tumor such as melanoma, head and neck, liver or kidney cancer.

The CDR3 region is CASSYGTGRQETQYF. CDR3 bases: TGTGCCAGCAGTTACGGGACAGGAAGACAAGAGACCCAGTACTTC. The gene calls are TRBV6-5 and TRBJ2-5; TRBD1 matches 8 bases. The CDR3 runs to 15 residues. Germline CDR1 and CDR2: MNHEY and SVGAGI. Losses at the gene ends were 2 bases for V and 2 bases for J; bases not matched to a gene: 4.

The V call is TRBV7-2, the J call TRBJ1-1; 10 bases are a match to TRBD1. The CDR3 contains 16 residues. Trimming took 5 bases from V and 0 from J; bases not matched to a gene: 6. Per germline, CDR1 SGHTA and CDR2 FQGNSA. The CDR3 DNA is TGTGCCAGCAGCCGGGACAGGGGCACGATGAACACTGAAGCTTTCTTT. Amino acid sequence: CASSRDRGTMNTEAFF.

This clone was counted a single time. This sequence joins TRBV6-1 and TRBJ1-5; D gene unclear. V shed 2 bases and J shed 4 bases, with 15 bases lying between them. CDR1 and CDR2 from the germline V gene are MNHNS and SASEGT. The CDR3 loop spans 16 amino acids. This chain's CDR3 is CASSESIGRGNQPQHF. The CDR3 nucleotides read TGTGCCAGCAGTGAATCGATAGGACGGGGAAATCAGCCCCAGCATTTT.

The chain recombines TRBV12-5 with TRBJ1-1; D is possibly TRBD1 (5 bases). Deletions cut 7 bases from V and 7 bases from J, with 19 bases between. Germline values: CDR1 LGHNT, CDR2 FRNRAP. The CDR3 is 14 residues long. The CDR3 protein is CASAREAGTLEAFF. The CDR3 region has the DNA TGTGCTAGTGCCCGTGAAGCCGGGACCCTTGAAGCTTTCTTT. The full variable domain, with the rest looked up from reference TRBV12-5 and TRBJ1-1, is DARVTQTPRHKVTEMGQEVTMRCQPILGHNTVFWYRQTMMQGLELLAYFRNRAPLDDSGMPKDRFSAEMPDATLATLKIQPSEPRDSAVYFCASAREAGTLEAFFGQGTRLTVV.

J is TRBJ1-2 and V is TRBV11-2, with TRBD1 identical over 7 bases. The V and J ends lost 5 bases and 5 bases, in that order; junction bases with no gene match: 8. The CDR3 extends over 14 amino acids. Germline V CDR1 and CDR2: SGHAT, FQNNGV. The CDR3, as DNA: TGTGCCAGCAGCCAACCGACAGGGAGTTATGGCTACACCTTC. It specifies CASSQPTGSYGYTF.

In DNA form, the CDR3 reads TGTGCCAGCAGACCTAAACGCGGGGGCTACACCTTC. Translating gives CASRPKRGGYTF. J is TRBJ1-2 and V is TRBV6-6; no clear D. Deletions cut 6 bases from V and 8 bases from J, with 13 bases between. CDR3 length: 12 residues. The germline V gene has CDR1 MNHNY and CDR2 SVGAGI (reference sequence).